This T cell receptor (beta chain) was profiled in a study of T cells in Graves' hyperthyroidism and ophthalmopathy. RNA transcripts provided the source from which TCR beta CDR3 regions were amplified. An initial round of RT-PCR targeting the TCR CDR3 relied on the HTBI primer set. TCRdb passed the multiplex PCR reads through MiXCR, listing each CDR3 protein once. The data contain about 560,000 distinct CDR3 sequences, about 15% of them seen just once; the ten biggest clones take up more than 11%. This clonotype was detected a few times. The sequencing sample was made of blood. The TCR was taken from a woman between 40 and 50 years old with Graves' hyperthyroidism.

CDR3 coding DNA: TGTGCCTGGACGGGTGGCTATGGCTACACCTTC. This gives the protein CAWTGGYGYTF. V gene TRBV30 combines with J gene TRBJ1-2; unclear D gene. Germline CDR1 is GTSNPN and CDR2 is SVGIG (reference sequence). Trimming pared 4 bases from V and 4 bases from J, leaving 7 bases between. The CDR3 is 11 amino acids.